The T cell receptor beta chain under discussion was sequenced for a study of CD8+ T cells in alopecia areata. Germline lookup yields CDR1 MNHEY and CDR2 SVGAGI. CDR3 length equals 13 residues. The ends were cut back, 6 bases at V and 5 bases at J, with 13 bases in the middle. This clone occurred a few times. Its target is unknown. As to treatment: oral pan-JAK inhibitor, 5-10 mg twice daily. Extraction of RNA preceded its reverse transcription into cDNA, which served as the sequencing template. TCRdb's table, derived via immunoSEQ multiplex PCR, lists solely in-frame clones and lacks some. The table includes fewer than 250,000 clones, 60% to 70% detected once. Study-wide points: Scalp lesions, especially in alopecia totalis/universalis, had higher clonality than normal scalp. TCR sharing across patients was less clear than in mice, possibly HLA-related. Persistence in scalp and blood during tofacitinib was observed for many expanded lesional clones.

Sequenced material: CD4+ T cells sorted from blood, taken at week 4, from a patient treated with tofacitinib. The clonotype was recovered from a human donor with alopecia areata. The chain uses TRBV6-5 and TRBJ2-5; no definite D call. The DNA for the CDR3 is TGTGCCAGCAGCTTCGACCAGTCGGAGACCCAGTACTTC. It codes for CASSFDQSETQYF.